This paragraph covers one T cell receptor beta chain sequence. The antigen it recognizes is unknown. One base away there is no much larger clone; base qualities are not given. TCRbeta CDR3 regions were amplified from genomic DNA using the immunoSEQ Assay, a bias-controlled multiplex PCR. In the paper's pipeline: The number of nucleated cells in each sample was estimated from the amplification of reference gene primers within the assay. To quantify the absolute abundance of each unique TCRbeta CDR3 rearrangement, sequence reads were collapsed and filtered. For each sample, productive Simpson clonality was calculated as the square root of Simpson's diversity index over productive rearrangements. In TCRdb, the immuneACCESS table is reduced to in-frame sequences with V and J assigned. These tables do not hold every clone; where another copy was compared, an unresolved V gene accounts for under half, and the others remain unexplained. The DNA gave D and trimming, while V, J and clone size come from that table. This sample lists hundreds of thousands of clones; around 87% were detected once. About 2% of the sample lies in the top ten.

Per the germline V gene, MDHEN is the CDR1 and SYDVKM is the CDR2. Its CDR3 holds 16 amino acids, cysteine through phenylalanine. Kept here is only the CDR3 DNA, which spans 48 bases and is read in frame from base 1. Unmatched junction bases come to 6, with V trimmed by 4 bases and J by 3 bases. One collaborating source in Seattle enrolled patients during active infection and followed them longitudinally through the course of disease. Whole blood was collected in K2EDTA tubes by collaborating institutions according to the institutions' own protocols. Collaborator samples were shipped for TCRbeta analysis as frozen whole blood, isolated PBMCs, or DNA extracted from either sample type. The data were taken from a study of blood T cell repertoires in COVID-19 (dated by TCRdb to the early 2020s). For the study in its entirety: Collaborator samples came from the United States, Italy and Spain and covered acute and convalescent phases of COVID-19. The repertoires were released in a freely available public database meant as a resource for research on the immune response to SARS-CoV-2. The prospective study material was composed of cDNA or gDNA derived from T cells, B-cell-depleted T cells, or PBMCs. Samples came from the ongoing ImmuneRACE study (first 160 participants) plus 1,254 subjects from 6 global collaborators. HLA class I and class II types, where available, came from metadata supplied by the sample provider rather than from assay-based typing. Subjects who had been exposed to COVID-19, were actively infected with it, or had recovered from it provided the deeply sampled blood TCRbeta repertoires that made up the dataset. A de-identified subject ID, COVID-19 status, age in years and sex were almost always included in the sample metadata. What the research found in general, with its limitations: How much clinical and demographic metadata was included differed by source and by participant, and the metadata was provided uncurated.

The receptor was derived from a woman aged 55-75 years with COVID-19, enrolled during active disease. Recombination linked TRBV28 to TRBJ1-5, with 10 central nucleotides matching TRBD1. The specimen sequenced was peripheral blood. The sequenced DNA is TGTGCCAGCAGTTATGGGACAGGGGCTAACAATCAGCCCCAGCATTTT. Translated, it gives CASSYGTGANNQPQHF.